This T cell receptor beta chain is from a study of molecular identifiers for immune sequencing clone quantification. Previously published methods and listed TCR primers were used for the bulk TCR libraries. One entry per CDR3 protein results from TCRdb running MiXCR on the PCR reads. The sample consists of over 550,000 distinct CDR3 sequences, about 25% of them appearing once. Sorting was used to obtain naive CD8 T cells (CD8+CD4-CCR7+CD45RA+). Study conclusions and caveats: Reportedly, one cell's Jurkat TCR RNA was detected within 1,100,000 naive CD8 cells.

V lost 2 bases and J lost 3, with 3 bases in between. Germline V gives CDR1 SGHDT, CDR2 YYEEEE. This CDR3 has 12 amino acids. A few counts support this clonotype. Its antigen is as yet unknown. V is TRBV5-6 and J is TRBJ2-1; no reliable D call. The clonotype was recovered from a human donor in good health. Some libraries in this study had Jurkat cell RNA spiked in. Sample: naive CD8+ T cells from blood, with Jurkat cell RNA spiked in. The subset: FACS-sorted CD8+CD4-CCR7+CD45RA+ naive T cells. The CDR3 coding sequence is TGTGCCAGCAGCTTCGACTACAATGAGCAGTTCTTC. Its translation: CASSFDYNEQFF.